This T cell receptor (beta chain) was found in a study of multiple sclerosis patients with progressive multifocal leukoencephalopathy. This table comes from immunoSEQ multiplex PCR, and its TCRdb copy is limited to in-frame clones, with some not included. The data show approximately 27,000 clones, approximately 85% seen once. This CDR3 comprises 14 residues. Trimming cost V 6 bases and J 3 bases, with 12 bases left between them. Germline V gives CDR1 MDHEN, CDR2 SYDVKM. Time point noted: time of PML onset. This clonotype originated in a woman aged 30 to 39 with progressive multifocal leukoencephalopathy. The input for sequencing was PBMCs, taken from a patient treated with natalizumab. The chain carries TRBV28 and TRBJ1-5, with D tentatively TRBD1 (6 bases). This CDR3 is CASSPPGDNQPQHF. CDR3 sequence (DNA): TGTGCCAGCAGCCCCCCAGGGGACAATCAGCCCCAGCATTTT.